These T cell receptor beta chains were read from a single sample in a study of blood T cell repertoires in COVID-19. The method was immunoSEQ multiplex PCR; TCRdb's version includes in-frame clones alone and lacks a portion of them. The table includes 250,000 to 400,000 clones, roughly 88% detected once. The material sequenced was peripheral blood. The receptors derive from a woman between 25 and 40 years old with COVID-19, enrolled during active disease. Each CDR3 is given with its conserved first and last residue. The D gene is left open where the match is weak. Rows may omit the clone size; those that give it use once, few, many or a size class.

j_call d_call v_call clone_size cdr3_aa cdr3_nt
TRBJ2-3 TRBD2 TRBV4-1 once CASSQFGTSGRTLTDTQYF TGCGCCAGCAGTCAATTCGGGACTAGCGGGAGGACTTTAACAGATACGCAGTATTTT
TRBJ2-1 NA TRBV19 NA CASSIPASSYNEQFF TGTGCCAGTAGTATCCCTGCTAGCTCCTACAATGAGCAGTTCTTC
TRBJ1-1 NA TRBV10-2 NA CASSEQSYTEAFF TGCGCCAGCAGTGAACAGTCCTACACTGAAGCTTTCTTT
TRBJ1-2 TRBD1 TRBV3-1/TRBV3-2 NA CASSQVAGTGLDGYTF TGTGCCAGCAGCCAGGTAGCCGGGACAGGGTTAGATGGCTACACCTTC
TRBJ2-7 NA TRBV7-9 NA CASSPQGNYEQYF TGTGCCAGCAGCCCTCAGGGGAACTACGAGCAGTACTTC
TRBJ2-3 NA TRBV30 few CAWGQRSDTQYF TGTGCCTGGGGCCAGAGGTCAGATACGCAGTATTTT
TRBJ1-3 TRBD1 TRBV27 NA CASSLRTPGGQVYF TGTGCCAGCAGTTTACGGACCCCAGGGGGCCAAGTATATTTT
TRBJ2-7 NA TRBV7-9 NA CASSLVTLGKEQYF TGTGCCAGCAGCTTAGTGACTCTGGGTAAGGAGCAGTACTTC
TRBJ1-4 NA TRBV30 once CAWSPRRGSNEKLFF TGTGCCTGGAGTCCTAGGCGGGGGTCTAATGAAAAACTGTTTTTT
TRBJ2-5 TRBD2 TRBV5-5 NA CASSSLAGVRETQYF TGTGCCAGCAGCTCGTTAGCGGGAGTTAGGGAGACCCAGTACTTC
TRBJ1-1 NA TRBV12-3/TRBV12-4 NA CASSLVGEAEAFF TGTGCCAGCAGTTTAGTCGGGGAGGCTGAAGCTTTCTTT
TRBJ1-1 NA TRBV15 NA CATSEITEAFF TGTGCCACCAGCGAGATTACTGAAGCTTTCTTT
TRBJ1-5 NA TRBV19 NA CASSSGYNQPQHF TGTGCCAGTAGTTCGGGATATAATCAGCCCCAGCATTTT
TRBJ1-3 NA TRBV29-1 few CSVDRGNTIYF TGCAGCGTTGACAGGGGAAACACCATATATTTT
TRBJ2-1 TRBD1 TRBV6-6 NA CASSSGQEQFF TGTGCCAGCAGTTCGGGACAGGAGCAGTTCTTC
TRBJ1-3 NA TRBV27 NA CASSPGTSGNTIYF TGTGCCAGCAGTCCCGGGACATCTGGAAACACCATATATTTT
TRBJ2-5 NA TRBV11-3 NA CASSLDRGSGKETQYF TGTGCCAGCAGCTTAGATCGGGGGAGTGGGAAAGAGACCCAGTACTTC
TRBJ1-5 TRBD1 TRBV19 few CASTKDRGNQPQHF TGTGCCAGTACTAAAGACAGGGGCAATCAGCCCCAGCATTTT
TRBJ1-5 TRBD1 TRBV6-6 NA CASSTGTDQPQHF TGTGCCAGCAGCACAGGGACAGATCAGCCCCAGCATTTT
TRBJ1-5 TRBD1 TRBV7-2 NA CASSTRQGGQPQHF TGTGCCAGCAGCACCCGACAGGGGGGCCAGCCCCAGCATTTT
TRBJ1-1 TRBD1 TRBV19 NA CASSIPDRVNTEAFF TGTGCCAGTAGTATCCCCGACAGGGTAAACACTGAAGCTTTCTTT
TRBJ2-3 TRBD2 TRBV5-1 NA CASSLEPSGKIDTQYF TGCGCCAGCAGCTTGGAGCCTAGCGGGAAGATAGATACGCAGTATTTT
TRBJ1-1 NA TRBV19 NA CASSPSRGGRRPEAFF TGTGCCAGTAGTCCAAGTCGCGGGGGAAGGCGTCCTGAAGCTTTCTTT
TRBJ1-1 TRBD1 TRBV6-5 once CASSSGTGLNTEAFF TGTGCCAGCAGTTCCGGGACAGGCTTGAACACTGAAGCTTTCTTT
TRBJ1-1 NA TRBV6-1 NA CASSEGQGTEAFF TGTGCCAGCAGTGAAGGGCAGGGAACTGAAGCTTTCTTT
TRBJ1-1 NA TRBV27 NA CASSFGRVGTEAFF TGTGCCAGCAGTTTTGGCAGGGTAGGCACTGAAGCTTTCTTT
TRBJ2-5 NA TRBV21-1 NA CASSKAAGEETQYF TGTGCCAGCAGCAAAGCGGCAGGGGAGGAGACCCAGTACTTC
TRBJ2-2 NA TRBV2 NA CASSEWAAGGELFF TGTGCCAGCAGTGAATGGGCGGCGGGAGGGGAGCTGTTTTTT
TRBJ2-7 NA TRBV2 medium-sized CASSGFNFDYSYEQYF TGTGCCAGCAGTGGCTTCAATTTTGACTATTCCTACGAGCAGTACTTC
TRBJ1-1 NA TRBV6-5 once CASSRGGPEAFF TGTGCCAGCAGTAGGGGGGGTCCTGAAGCTTTCTTT
TRBJ1-3 NA TRBV5-8 NA CASSPGLSSGNTIYF TGTGCCAGCAGCCCCGGACTGTCCTCTGGAAACACCATATATTTT
TRBJ2-7 TRBD2 TRBV28 NA CASYGTSVAYEQYF TGTGCCAGCTACGGGACTAGCGTCGCCTACGAGCAGTACTTC
TRBJ2-2 TRBD2 TRBV6-2/TRBV6-3 NA CASSYGLAITGELFF TGTGCCAGCAGTTATGGACTAGCGATAACCGGGGAGCTGTTTTTT
TRBJ1-5 NA TRBV10-2 NA CASRNAGGEGQPQHF TGCGCCAGCAGAAATGCGGGAGGGGAAGGTCAGCCCCAGCATTTT
TRBJ2-3 NA TRBV7-9 once CASSLERSTDTQYF TGTGCCAGCAGCTTAGAGCGGAGCACAGATACGCAGTATTTT
TRBJ2-5 TRBD2 TRBV24-1 NA CASEASGRDVLETQYF TGTGCCTCCGAAGCTAGCGGGAGGGATGTGTTAGAGACCCAGTACTTC
TRBJ2-3 NA TRBV6-6 few CASSYRETDTQYF TGTGCCAGCAGTTACAGGGAGACAGATACGCAGTATTTT
TRBJ2-5 NA TRBV5-1 NA CASSPSGVETQYF TGCGCCAGCAGTCCTTCAGGGGTAGAGACCCAGTACTTC
TRBJ2-7 TRBD2 TRBV10-1 NA CASSETSGSRDEQYF TGCGCCAGCAGTGAGACTAGCGGGAGTAGGGACGAGCAGTACTTC
TRBJ2-7 NA TRBV24-1 NA CATSTGDMSSYEQYF TGTGCCACCAGTACGGGAGACATGAGCTCCTACGAGCAGTACTTC
TRBJ1-1 NA TRBV6-2/TRBV6-3 NA CASSGDWNTEAFF TGTGCCAGCAGCGGGGACTGGAACACTGAAGCTTTCTTT
TRBJ1-1 NA TRBV6-5 NA CASSYSNSGINTEAFF TGTGCCAGCAGTTACTCGAATAGCGGGATCAACACTGAAGCTTTCTTT
TRBJ1-5 NA TRBV30 once CAWSPLRGRTQPQHF TGTGCCTGGAGTCCCCTAAGGGGTCGGACTCAGCCCCAGCATTTT
TRBJ1-1 NA TRBV28 NA CASSRSDSRDTEAFF TGTGCCAGCAGCAGATCGGACAGCCGCGACACTGAAGCTTTCTTT
TRBJ1-6 NA TRBV5-1 once CASSYDIDSYNSPLHF TGCGCCAGCAGCTATGATATAGACTCCTATAATTCACCCCTCCACTTT
TRBJ2-1 TRBD2 TRBV7-3 NA CASSLTSGRYNEQFF TGTGCCAGCAGCTTAACTAGCGGGAGGTACAATGAGCAGTTCTTC
TRBJ2-6 TRBD2 TRBV3-1/TRBV3-2 NA CASSPRESGANVLTF TGTGCCAGCAGCCCGCGGGAGTCTGGGGCCAACGTCCTGACTTTC
TRBJ2-1 TRBD2 TRBV9 NA CASSVSAGVENEQFF TGTGCCAGCAGCGTATCGGCGGGAGTAGAGAATGAGCAGTTCTTC